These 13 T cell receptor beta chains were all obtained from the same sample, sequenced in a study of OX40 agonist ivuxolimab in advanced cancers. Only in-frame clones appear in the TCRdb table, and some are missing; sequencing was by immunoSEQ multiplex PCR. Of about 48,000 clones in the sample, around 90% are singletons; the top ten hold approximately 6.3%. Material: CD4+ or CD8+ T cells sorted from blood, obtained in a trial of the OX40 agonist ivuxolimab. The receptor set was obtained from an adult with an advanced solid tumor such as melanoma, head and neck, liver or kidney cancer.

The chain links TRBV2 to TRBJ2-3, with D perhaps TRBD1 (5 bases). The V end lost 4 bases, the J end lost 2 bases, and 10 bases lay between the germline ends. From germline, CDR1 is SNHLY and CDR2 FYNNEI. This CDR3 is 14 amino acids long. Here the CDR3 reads CASSADSNTDTQYF. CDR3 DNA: TGTGCCAGCAGTGCAGACAGTAACACAGATACGCAGTATTTT.

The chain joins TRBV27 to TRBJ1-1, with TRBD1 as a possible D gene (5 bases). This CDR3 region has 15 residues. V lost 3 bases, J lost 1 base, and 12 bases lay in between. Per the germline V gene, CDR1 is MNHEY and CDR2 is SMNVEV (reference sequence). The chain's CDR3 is CASSFKGPGNTEAFF. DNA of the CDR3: TGTGCCAGCAGTTTTAAGGGACCCGGGAACACTGAAGCTTTCTTT.

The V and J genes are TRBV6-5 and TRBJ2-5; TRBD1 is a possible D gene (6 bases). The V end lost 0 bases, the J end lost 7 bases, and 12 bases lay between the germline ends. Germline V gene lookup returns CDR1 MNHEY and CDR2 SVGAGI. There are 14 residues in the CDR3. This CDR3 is CASSYSGGPGTQYF. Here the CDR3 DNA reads TGTGCCAGCAGTTACTCAGGGGGACCAGGGACCCAGTACTTC.

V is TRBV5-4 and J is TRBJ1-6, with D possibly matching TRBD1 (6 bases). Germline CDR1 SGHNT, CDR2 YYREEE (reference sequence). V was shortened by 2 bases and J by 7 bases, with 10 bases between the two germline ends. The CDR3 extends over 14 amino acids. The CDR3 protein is CASSFWTENSPLHF. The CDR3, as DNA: TGTGCCAGCAGCTTTTGGACAGAGAATTCACCCCTCCACTTT.

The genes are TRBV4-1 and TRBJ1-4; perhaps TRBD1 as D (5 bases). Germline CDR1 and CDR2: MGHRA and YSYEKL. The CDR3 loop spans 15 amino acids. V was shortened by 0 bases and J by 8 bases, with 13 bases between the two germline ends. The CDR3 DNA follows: TGCGCCAGCAGCCAAGATGCAGGGTTTGTAGAAAAACTGTTTTTT. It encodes CASSQDAGFVEKLFF.

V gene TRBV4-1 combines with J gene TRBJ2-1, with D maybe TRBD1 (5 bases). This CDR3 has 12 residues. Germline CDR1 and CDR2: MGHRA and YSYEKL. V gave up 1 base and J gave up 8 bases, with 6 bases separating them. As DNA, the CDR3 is TGCGCCAGCAGCCAAGGGGGCCATGAGCAGTTCTTC. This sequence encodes CASSQGGHEQFF.

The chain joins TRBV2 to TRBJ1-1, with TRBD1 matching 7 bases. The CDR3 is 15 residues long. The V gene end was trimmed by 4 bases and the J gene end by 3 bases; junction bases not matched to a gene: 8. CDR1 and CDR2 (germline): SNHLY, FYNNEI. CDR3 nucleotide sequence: TGTGCCAGCAGTGTTAGTATCAGGGGGGACACTGAAGCTTTCTTT. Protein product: CASSVSIRGDTEAFF.

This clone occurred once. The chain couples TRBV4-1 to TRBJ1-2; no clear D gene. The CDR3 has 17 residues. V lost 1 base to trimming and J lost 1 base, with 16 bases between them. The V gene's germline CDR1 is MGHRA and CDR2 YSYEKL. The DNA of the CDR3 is TGCGCCAGCAGCCAAGCCCCGCGGTCATTCGATAACTATGGCTACACCTTC. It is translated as CASSQAPRSFDNYGYTF.

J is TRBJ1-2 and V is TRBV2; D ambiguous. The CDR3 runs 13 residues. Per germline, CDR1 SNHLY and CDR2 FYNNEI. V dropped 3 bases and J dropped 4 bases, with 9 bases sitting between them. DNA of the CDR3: TGTGCCAGCAGTGAGAGCAGTGGCTATGGCTACACCTTC. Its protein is CASSESSGYGYTF.

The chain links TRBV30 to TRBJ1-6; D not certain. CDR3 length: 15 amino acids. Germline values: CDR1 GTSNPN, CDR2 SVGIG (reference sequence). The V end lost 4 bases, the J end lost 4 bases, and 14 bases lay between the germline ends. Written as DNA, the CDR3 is TGTGCCTGGAAGTTACCCCCAGAGTATAATTCACCCCTCCACTTT. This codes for CAWKLPPEYNSPLHF.

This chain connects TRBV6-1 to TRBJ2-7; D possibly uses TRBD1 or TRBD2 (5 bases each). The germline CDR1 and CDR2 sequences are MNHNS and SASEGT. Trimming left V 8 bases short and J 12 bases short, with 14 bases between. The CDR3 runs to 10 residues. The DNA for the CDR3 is TGTGCCAGCGGGACCCCTTCTTCGTACGTC. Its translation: CASGTPSSYV.

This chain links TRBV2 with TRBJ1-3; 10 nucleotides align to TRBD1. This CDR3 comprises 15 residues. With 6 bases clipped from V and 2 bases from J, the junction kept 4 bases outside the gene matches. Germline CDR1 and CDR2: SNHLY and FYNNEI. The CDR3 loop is CASRGGTGAGNTIYF. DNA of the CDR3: TGTGCCAGCAGGGGGGGGACAGGGGCTGGAAACACCATATATTTT.

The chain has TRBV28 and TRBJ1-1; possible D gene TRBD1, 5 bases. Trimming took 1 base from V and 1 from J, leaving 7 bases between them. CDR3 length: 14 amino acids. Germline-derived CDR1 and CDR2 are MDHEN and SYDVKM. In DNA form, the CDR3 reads TGTGCCAGCAGTTTATCTAGGGGGAACACTGAAGCTTTCTTT. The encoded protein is CASSLSRGNTEAFF.